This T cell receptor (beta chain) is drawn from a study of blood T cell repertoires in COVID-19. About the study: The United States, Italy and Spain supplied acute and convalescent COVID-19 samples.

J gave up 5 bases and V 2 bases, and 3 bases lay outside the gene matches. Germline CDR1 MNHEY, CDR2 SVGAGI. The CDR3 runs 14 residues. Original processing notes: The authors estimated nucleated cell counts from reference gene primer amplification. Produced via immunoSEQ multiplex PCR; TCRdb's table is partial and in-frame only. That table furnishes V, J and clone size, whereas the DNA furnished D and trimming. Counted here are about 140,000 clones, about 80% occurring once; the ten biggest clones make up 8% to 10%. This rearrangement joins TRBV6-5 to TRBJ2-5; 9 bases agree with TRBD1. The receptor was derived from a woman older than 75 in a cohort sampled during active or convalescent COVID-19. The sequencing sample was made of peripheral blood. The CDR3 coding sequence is TGTGCCAGCAGTTACAGCACAGGGGGCGAGACCCAGTACTTC. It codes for CASSYSTGGETQYF.